This T cell receptor beta chain appears in the sequencing data of a study of blood T cell repertoires in COVID-19. After removal of 6 bases from V and 4 bases from J, the junction contained 7 bases not matched to a gene. The CDR3 is made up of 14 amino acids. Germline V gene sequence: CDR1 SGHRS, CDR2 YFSETQ. The protocol was immunoSEQ multiplex PCR, while the TCRdb copy is restricted to in-frame clones and leaves out a portion. Of roughly 150,000 clones listed, just under 85% were seen once; the top ten hold 6.5% to 9%. The chain carries TRBV5-1 and TRBJ2-3; 8 bases fit TRBD2. The sequenced material came from peripheral blood. This TCR came from a woman at least 80 years old with COVID-19, enrolled during active disease. Here the CDR3 DNA reads TGCGCCAGCAAGATAACGGGAGGGGCAGATACGCAGTATTTT. Translating it yields CASKITGGADTQYF.